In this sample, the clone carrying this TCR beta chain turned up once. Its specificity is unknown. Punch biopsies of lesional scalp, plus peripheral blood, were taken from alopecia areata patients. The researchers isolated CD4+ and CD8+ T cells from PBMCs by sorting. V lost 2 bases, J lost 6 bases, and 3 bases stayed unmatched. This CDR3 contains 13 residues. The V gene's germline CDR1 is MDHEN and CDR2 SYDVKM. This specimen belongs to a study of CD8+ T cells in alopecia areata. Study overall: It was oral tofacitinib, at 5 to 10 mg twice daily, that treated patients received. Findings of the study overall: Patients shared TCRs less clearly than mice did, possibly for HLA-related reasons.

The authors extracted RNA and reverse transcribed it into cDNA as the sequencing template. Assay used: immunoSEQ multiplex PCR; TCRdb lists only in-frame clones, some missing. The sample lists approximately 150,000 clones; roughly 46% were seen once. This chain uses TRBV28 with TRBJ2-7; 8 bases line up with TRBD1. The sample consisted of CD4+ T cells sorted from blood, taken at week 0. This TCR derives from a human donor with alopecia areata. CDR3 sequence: CASSLLQGGEQYF. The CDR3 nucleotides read TGTGCCAGCAGTTTACTACAGGGGGGCGAGCAGTACTTC.